Below are 7 T cell receptor beta chains sequenced from a single sample in a study of graft-versus-host responses after intestinal transplantation. TCRdb's table, derived via immunoSEQ multiplex PCR, lists solely in-frame clones and lacks some. The sample holds 65,000 to 90,000 clones, under 95% seen once. Antigen specificity for these receptors is unknown. Specimen: unstimulated CD8+ T cells sorted from spleen or lymph node cells, collected before transplant. The receptors here all came from a human donor who was the organ donor for an intestinal transplant.

V is TRBV4-3 and J is TRBJ2-7, with D possibly TRBD2 on 6 matching bases. V lost 0 bases, J lost 3 bases, and 12 bases lay in between. The germline CDR1 and CDR2 sequences are LGHNA and YSLEER. The CDR3 sequence is 15 residues long. The CDR3 sequence: CASSQDRGKDYEQYF. As DNA, the CDR3 is TGCGCCAGCAGCCAAGATCGCGGGAAGGACTACGAGCAGTACTTC.

The rearrangement joins TRBV7-9 to TRBJ2-6; TRBD1 matches 8 bases. The germline gives CDR1 SEHNR, CDR2 FQNEAQ (reference sequence). The ends lost 2 bases at V and 2 bases at J; junction bases unmatched: 8. There are 18 residues in the CDR3. CDR3 protein: CASSLNVVRGPGANVLTF. CDR3 nucleotide sequence: TGTGCCAGCAGCTTAAATGTGGTCAGGGGGCCTGGGGCCAACGTCCTGACTTTC.

The chain uses TRBV19 and TRBJ1-2; weak D call: TRBD1 (6 bases). V dropped 6 bases and J dropped 7 bases, with 15 bases sitting between them. The CDR3 totals 13 residues. The germline gives CDR1 LNHDA, CDR2 SQIVND (reference sequence). The CDR3: CASSLDRIRGYTF. The CDR3 DNA reads as TGTGCCAGTAGCCTCGACAGGATCCGTGGCTACACCTTC.

This chain uses TRBV4-1 with TRBJ1-2; D uncertain. V was trimmed by 0 bases and J by 7 bases, leaving 15 bases between them. Germline assignment: CDR1 MGHRA and CDR2 YSYEKL. The CDR3 runs 15 residues. The CDR3 is CASSQDPREGGGYTF. The DNA of the CDR3 is TGCGCCAGCAGCCAAGATCCGCGGGAGGGCGGTGGCTACACCTTC.

The gene calls are TRBV18 and TRBJ2-7; TRBD1 agrees at 9 bases. CDR1 is KGHSH and CDR2 is LQKENI in the germline V gene. J lost 5 bases, V lost 5 bases, and 10 bases had no gene match. The CDR3 consists of 15 residues. This CDR3 is CASSSNRGRGHEQYF. CDR3 nucleotides: TGTGCCAGCTCATCGAACAGGGGGCGAGGTCACGAGCAGTACTTC.

The chain links TRBV30 to TRBJ1-5; a possible D gene is TRBD1 (5 bases). Per germline, CDR1 GTSNPN and CDR2 SVGIG (reference sequence). The CDR3 covers 14 residues. V was shortened by 2 bases and J by 6 bases, with 14 bases between the two germline ends. The CDR3 DNA follows: TGTGCCTGGAGTTCCGGGGCGGGGGGTCAGCCCCAGCATTTT. This encodes CAWSSGAGGQPQHF. Supplemented by reference TRBV30 and TRBJ1-5, the full variable domain reads SQTIHQWPATLVQPVGSPLSLECTVEGTSNPNLYWYRQAAGRGLQLLFYSVGIGQISSEVPQNLSASRPQDRQFILSSKKLLLSDSGFYLCAWSSGAGGQPQHFGDGTRLSIL.

This rearrangement joins TRBV11-2 to TRBJ2-1, with TRBD1 matching over 7 bases. The CDR3 runs to 16 residues. Per the germline V gene, CDR1 is SGHAT and CDR2 is FQNNGV. Germline trimming cut 1 base from V and 8 bases from J; bases unmatched to any gene: 11. The CDR3 nucleotides are TGTGCCAGCAGCTTAGGGGGAGCAGGGGGTATATATGAGCAGTTCTTC. Its protein is CASSLGGAGGIYEQFF.